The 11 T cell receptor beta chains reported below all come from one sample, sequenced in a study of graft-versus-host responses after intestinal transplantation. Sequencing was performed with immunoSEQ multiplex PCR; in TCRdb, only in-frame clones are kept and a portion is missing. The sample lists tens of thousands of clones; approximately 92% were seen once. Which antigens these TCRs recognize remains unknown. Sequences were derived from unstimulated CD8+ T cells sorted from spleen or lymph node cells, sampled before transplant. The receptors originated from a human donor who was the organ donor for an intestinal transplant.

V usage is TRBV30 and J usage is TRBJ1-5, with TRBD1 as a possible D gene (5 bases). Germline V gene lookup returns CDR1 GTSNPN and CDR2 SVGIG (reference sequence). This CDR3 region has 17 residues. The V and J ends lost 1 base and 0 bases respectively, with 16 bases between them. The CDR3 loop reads CAWSGRTGAYSNQPQHF. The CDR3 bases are TGTGCCTGGAGTGGCCGAACAGGCGCTTATAGCAATCAGCCCCAGCATTTT.

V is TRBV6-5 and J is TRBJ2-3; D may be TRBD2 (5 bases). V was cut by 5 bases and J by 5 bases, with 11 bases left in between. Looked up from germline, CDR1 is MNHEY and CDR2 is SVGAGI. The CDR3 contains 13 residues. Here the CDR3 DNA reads TGTGCCAGCAGTACCGGACTTGGAGATACGCAGTATTTT. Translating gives CASSTGLGDTQYF.

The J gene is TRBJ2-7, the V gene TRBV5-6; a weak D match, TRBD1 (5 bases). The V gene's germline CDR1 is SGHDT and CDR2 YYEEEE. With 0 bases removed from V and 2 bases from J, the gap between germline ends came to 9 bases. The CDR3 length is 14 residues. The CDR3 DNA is TGTGCCAGCAGCTTGGCGGACATCGCCTACGAGCAGTACTTC. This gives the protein CASSLADIAYEQYF.

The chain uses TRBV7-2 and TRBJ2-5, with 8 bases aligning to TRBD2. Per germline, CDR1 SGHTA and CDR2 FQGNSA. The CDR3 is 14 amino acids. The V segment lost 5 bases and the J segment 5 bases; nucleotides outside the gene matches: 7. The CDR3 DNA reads TGTGCCAGCAGCGCCGGGACTAGTAGGGAGACCCAGTACTTC. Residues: CASSAGTSRETQYF.

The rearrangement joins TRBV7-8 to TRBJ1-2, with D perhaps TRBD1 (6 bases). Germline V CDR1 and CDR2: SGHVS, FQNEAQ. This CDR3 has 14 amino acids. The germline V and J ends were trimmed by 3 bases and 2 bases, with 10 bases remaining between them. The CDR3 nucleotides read TGTGCCAGCAGCTTCTACAGGGTAAACTATGGCTACACCTTC. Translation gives CASSFYRVNYGYTF.

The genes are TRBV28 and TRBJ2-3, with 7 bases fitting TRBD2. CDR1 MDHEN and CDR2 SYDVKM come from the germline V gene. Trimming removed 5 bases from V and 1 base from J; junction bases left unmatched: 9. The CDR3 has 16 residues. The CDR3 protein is CASSHNPGGGTDTQYF. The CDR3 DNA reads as TGTGCCAGCAGTCACAACCCGGGAGGAGGCACAGATACGCAGTATTTT.

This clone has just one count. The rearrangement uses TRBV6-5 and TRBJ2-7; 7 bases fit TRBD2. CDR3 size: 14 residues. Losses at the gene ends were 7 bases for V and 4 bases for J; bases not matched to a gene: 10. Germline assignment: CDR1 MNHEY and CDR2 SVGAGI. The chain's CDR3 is CASTKAGRPYEQYF. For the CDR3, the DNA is TGTGCCAGCACCAAAGCGGGAAGACCGTACGAGCAGTACTTC.

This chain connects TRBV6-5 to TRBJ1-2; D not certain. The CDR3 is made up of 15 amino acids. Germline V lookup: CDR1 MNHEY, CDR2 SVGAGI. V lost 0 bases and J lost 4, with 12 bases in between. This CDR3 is CASSYSIGRVYGYTF. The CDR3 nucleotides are TGTGCCAGCAGTTACTCGATCGGGAGGGTCTATGGCTACACCTTC.

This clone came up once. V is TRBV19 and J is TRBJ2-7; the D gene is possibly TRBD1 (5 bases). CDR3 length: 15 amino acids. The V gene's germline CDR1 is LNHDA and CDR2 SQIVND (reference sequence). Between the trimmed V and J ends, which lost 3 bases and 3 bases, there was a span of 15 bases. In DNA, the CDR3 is TGTGCCAGTAGTATTTTGGCAGGGTTCAACTACGAGCAGTACTTC. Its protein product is CASSILAGFNYEQYF. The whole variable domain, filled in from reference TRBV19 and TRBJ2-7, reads DGGITQSPKYLFRKEGQNVTLSCEQNLNHDAMYWYRQDPGQGLRLIYYSQIVNDFQKGDIAEGYSVSREKKESFPLTVTSAQKNPTAFYLCASSILAGFNYEQYFGPGTRLTVT.

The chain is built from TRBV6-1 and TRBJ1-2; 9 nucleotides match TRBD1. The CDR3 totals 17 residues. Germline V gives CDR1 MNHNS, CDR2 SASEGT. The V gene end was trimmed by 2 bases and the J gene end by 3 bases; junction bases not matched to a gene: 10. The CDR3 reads CASSEFTGGLFDYGYTF. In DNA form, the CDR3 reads TGTGCCAGCAGTGAATTTACAGGGGGCCTTTTCGACTATGGCTACACCTTC.

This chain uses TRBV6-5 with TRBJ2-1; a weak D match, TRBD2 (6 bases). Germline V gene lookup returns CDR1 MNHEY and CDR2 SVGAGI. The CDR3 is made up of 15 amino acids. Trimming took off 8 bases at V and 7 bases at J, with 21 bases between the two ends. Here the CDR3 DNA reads TGTGCCAGCGCAAAAGGGGACTCCAGAGGGAATGAGCAGTTCTTC. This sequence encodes CASAKGDSRGNEQFF.